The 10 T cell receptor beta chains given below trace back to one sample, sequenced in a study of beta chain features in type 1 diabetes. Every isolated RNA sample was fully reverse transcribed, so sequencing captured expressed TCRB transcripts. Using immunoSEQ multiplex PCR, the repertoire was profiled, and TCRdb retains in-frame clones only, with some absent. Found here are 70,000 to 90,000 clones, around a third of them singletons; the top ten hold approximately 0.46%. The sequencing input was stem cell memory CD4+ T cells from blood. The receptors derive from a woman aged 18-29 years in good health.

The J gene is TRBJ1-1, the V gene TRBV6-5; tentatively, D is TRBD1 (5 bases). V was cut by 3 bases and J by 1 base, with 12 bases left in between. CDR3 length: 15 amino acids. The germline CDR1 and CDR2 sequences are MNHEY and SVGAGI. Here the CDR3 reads CASSYTGWGNTEAFF. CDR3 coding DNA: TGTGCCAGCAGTTATACAGGATGGGGGAACACTGAAGCTTTCTTT.

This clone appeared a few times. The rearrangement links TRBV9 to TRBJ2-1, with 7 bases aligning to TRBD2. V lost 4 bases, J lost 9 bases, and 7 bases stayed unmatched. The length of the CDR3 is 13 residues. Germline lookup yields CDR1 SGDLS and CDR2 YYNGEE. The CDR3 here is CASSFLPGGEQFF. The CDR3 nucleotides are TGTGCCAGCAGCTTCCTGCCGGGAGGTGAGCAGTTCTTC.

The CDR3 loop is CASSLGQGTGKETQYF. In nucleotides, the CDR3 is TGCGCCAGCAGCTTGGGGCAGGGGACAGGGAAAGAGACCCAGTACTTC. The chain joins TRBV5-1 to TRBJ2-5, with 9 bases matching TRBD1. V shed 0 bases, J shed 3 bases, and the junction held 6 bases outside the gene matches. Germline values: CDR1 SGHRS, CDR2 YFSETQ. The CDR3 sequence is 16 residues long.

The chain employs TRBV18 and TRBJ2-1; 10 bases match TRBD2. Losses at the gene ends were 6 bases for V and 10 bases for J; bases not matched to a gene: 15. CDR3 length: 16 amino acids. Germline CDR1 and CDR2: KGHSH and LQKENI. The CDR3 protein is CASSPDDASGRGEQFF. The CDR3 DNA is TGTGCCAGCTCCCCCGACGATGCTAGCGGGAGAGGGGAGCAGTTCTTC.

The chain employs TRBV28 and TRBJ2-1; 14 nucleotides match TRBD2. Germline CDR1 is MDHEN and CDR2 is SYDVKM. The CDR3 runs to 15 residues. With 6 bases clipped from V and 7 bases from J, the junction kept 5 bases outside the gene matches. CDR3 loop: CASSPGLAGVNEQFF. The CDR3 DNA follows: TGTGCCAGCAGCCCGGGACTAGCGGGAGTGAATGAGCAGTTCTTC.

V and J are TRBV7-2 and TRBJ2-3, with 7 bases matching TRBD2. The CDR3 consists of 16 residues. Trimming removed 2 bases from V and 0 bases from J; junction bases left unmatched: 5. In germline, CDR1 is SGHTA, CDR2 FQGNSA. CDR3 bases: TGTGCCAGCAGCTTACCGCGGGGGACTAGCACAGATACGCAGTATTTT. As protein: CASSLPRGTSTDTQYF.

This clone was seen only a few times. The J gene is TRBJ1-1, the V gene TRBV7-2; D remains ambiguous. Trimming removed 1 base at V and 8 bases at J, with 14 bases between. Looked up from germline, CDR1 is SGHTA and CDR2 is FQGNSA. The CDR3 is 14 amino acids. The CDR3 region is CASSLDGLELEAFF. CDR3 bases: TGTGCCAGCAGCTTAGATGGATTAGAACTAGAAGCTTTCTTT. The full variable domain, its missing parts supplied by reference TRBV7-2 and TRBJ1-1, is GAGVSQSPSNKVTEKGKDVELRCDPISGHTALYWYRQSLGQGLEFLIYFQGNSAPDKSGLPSDRFSAERTGGSVSTLTIQRTQQEDSAVYLCASSLDGLELEAFFGQGTRLTVV.

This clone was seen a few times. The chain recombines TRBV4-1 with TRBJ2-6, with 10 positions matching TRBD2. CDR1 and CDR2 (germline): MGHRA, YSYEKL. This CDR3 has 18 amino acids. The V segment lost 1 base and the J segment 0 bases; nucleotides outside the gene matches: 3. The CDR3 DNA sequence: TGCGCCAGCAGCCAAGTTAGCGGGAGGCCCTCTGGGGCCAACGTCCTGACTTTC. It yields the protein CASSQVSGRPSGANVLTF.

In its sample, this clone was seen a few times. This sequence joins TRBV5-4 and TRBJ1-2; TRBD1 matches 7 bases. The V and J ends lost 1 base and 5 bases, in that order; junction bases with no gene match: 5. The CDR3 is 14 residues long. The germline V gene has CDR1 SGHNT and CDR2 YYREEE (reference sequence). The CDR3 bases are TGTGCCAGCAGCTTGCCACAGGGGAATTATGGCTACACCTTC. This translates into CASSLPQGNYGYTF.

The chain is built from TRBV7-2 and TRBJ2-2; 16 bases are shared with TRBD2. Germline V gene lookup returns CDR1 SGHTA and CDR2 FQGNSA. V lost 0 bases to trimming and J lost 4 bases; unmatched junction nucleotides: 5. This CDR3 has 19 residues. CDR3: CASSLAGLAGGLATGELFF. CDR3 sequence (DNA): TGTGCCAGCAGCTTAGCGGGACTAGCGGGAGGGTTAGCCACCGGGGAGCTGTTTTTT.